The source of this T cell receptor beta chain is a study of OX40 agonist ivuxolimab in advanced cancers. V lost 0 bases and J lost 2, with 8 bases in between. Germline CDR1 reads SGHRS; CDR2 reads YFSETQ. The CDR3 sequence is 14 residues long. Remarks on this clone: Within the sample, other DNA sequences also encode this same CDR3.

Some clones are missing from TCRdb's copy, which holds only in-frame ones; the method was immunoSEQ multiplex PCR. Of 95,000 to 120,000 clones detected, 80% to 95% appear once; the ten largest clones hold over 0.6%. The specimen was CD4+ or CD8+ T cells sorted from blood, collected in a trial of the OX40 agonist ivuxolimab. The TCR was taken from an adult with an advanced solid tumor such as melanoma, head and neck, liver or kidney cancer. This chain links TRBV5-1 with TRBJ1-1; no firm D call. DNA of the CDR3: TGCGCCAGCAGCTTGGGAGCCGTTAACACTGAAGCTTTCTTT. Translation: CASSLGAVNTEAFF.